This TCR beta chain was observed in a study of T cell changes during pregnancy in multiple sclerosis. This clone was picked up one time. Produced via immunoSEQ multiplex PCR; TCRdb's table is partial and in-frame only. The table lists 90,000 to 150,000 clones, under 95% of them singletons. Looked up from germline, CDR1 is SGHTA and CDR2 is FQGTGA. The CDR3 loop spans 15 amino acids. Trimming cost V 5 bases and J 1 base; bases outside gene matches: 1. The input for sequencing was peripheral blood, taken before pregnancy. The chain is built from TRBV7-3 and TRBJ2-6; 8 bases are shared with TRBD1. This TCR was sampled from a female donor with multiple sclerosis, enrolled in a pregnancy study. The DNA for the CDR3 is TGTGCCAGCAGCACAGGGGGATCTGGGGCCAACGTCCTGACTTTC. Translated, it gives CASSTGGSGANVLTF.